Following are 27 T cell receptor beta chains from one sample sequenced in a study of Ad26.COV2.S vaccination and SARS-CoV-2 variants. Treatment in this sample: roughly 19 received Ad26.COV2.S at low or high dose, single or two shots; about 5 received placebo; per-sample allocation not given. The samples were gathered on day 63 after the first injection of vaccine or placebo. The assay was immunoSEQ multiplex PCR, and TCRdb's table has in-frame clones only and misses some. The sample lists about 350,000 clones, about 87% occurring once. This specimen consisted of peripheral blood, obtained in a trial of Ad26.COV2.S vaccine versus placebo. The receptors stem from a person aged 18-65 years who received the Ad26.COV2.S COVID-19 vaccine or a placebo.

The CDR3 here is CASSQQVFNNEQFF. For the CDR3, the DNA is TGCGCCAGCAGCCAACAAGTTTTTAACAATGAGCAGTTCTTC. This chain connects TRBV4-3 to TRBJ2-1; D is unclear. The V gene's germline CDR1 is LGHNA and CDR2 YSLEER. V lost 2 bases and J 5 bases, leaving 10 bases between the germline ends. The CDR3 has 14 residues.

The gene calls are TRBV11-3 and TRBJ2-1; tentative D call: TRBD1 (5 bases). The length of the CDR3 is 13 residues. V was trimmed by 3 bases and J by 5 bases, leaving 8 bases between them. CDR1 and CDR2 from the germline V gene are SGHNT and YENEEA. In nucleotides, the CDR3 is TGTGCCAGCAGCTTGTCACAGGACAATGAGCAGTTCTTC. It encodes CASSLSQDNEQFF. The whole variable domain, filled in from reference TRBV11-3 and TRBJ2-1, reads EAGVVQSPRYKIIEKKQPVAFWCNPISGHNTLYWYLQNLGQGPELLIRYENEEAVDDSQLPKDRFSAERLKGVDSTLKIQPAELGDSAVYLCASSLSQDNEQFFGPGTRLTVL.

The chain recombines TRBV18 with TRBJ1-5; tentative D call: TRBD1 (6 bases). The V end was cut by 6 bases, the J end by 4 bases, with 16 bases between. This CDR3 has 15 amino acids. Germline V gene lookup returns CDR1 KGHSH and CDR2 LQKENI. The CDR3 protein is CASSPETGLNQPQHF. The CDR3 DNA follows: TGTGCCAGCTCTCCCGAGACAGGTCTTAATCAGCCCCAGCATTTT. The full variable domain, completed using reference TRBV18 and TRBJ1-5, is NAGVMQNPRHLVRRRGQEARLRCSPMKGHSHVYWYRQLPEEGLKFMVYLQKENIIDESGMPKERFSAEFPKEGPSILRIQQVVRGDSAAYFCASSPETGLNQPQHFGDGTRLSIL.

The chain links TRBV28 to TRBJ2-4, with a tentative D call TRBD1 (5 bases). V was trimmed by 6 bases and J by 6 bases, leaving 9 bases between them. This CDR3 region has 12 residues. CDR1 and CDR2 (germline): MDHEN, SYDVKM. The CDR3 region is CASSDRANIQYF. The DNA of the CDR3 is TGTGCCAGCAGCGACAGAGCAAACATTCAGTACTTC.

The V and J genes are TRBV6-5 and TRBJ2-1; 7 positions agree with TRBD2. This CDR3 spans 14 amino acids. V shed 8 bases, J shed 5 bases, and the junction held 9 bases outside the gene matches. Germline CDR1 is MNHEY and CDR2 is SVGAGI. The CDR3 DNA sequence: TGTGCCAGCTATCGCGGGACTACCCACAATGAGCAGTTCTTC. Its protein product is CASYRGTTHNEQFF.

V is TRBV18 and J is TRBJ1-2, with TRBD1 as a possible D gene (5 bases). V was trimmed by 4 bases and J by 5 bases, leaving 17 bases between them. This CDR3 is 15 amino acids long. In germline, CDR1 is KGHSH, CDR2 LQKENI. The DNA for the CDR3 is TGTGCCAGCTCACGGGGGGACGGAGACCTTTATGGCTACACCTTC. This codes for CASSRGDGDLYGYTF.

The gene calls are TRBV11-3 and TRBJ2-7, with D possibly matching TRBD1 (6 bases). The germline V gene has CDR1 SGHNT and CDR2 YENEEA. Trimming left V 6 bases short and J 3 bases short, with 18 bases between. This CDR3 has 15 amino acids. Here the CDR3 reads CASSQNAGANYEQYF. CDR3 nucleotide sequence: TGTGCCAGCAGTCAAAACGCAGGGGCGAACTACGAGCAGTACTTC.

The table lists this clone with a count of one. CDR3 nucleotides: TGTGCCAGCAGTAGACTAGCGGAAACCTACGAGCAGTACTTC. Its translation is CASSRLAETYEQYF. The chain joins TRBV28 to TRBJ2-7, with TRBD2 identical over 9 bases. This CDR3 spans 14 amino acids. V was pared by 5 bases and J by 2 bases, with 4 bases of the junction left unmatched. Per the germline V gene, CDR1 is MDHEN and CDR2 is SYDVKM.

V gene TRBV28 combines with J gene TRBJ1-3; weak D call: TRBD1 (5 bases). V was trimmed by 1 base and J by 3 bases, leaving 13 bases between them. The CDR3 runs 16 residues. Germline V CDR1 and CDR2: MDHEN, SYDVKM. The CDR3 loop reads CASSLFIQGGGNTIYF. In DNA form, the CDR3 reads TGTGCCAGCAGTTTATTTATCCAGGGAGGTGGAAACACCATATATTTT.

V gene TRBV5-1 combines with J gene TRBJ1-6; D not resolved. CDR1 is SGHRS, CDR2 YFSETQ, per germline. The germline V and J ends were trimmed by 3 bases and 6 bases, with 10 bases remaining between them. The CDR3 consists of 14 residues. The CDR3 reads CASSSRASNSPLHF. The CDR3 bases are TGCGCCAGCAGCTCAAGGGCTAGTAATTCACCCCTCCACTTT. Drawing the rest from reference TRBV5-1 and TRBJ1-6, the complete variable domain is KAGVTQTPRYLIKTRGQQVTLSCSPISGHRSVSWYQQTPGQGLQFLFEYFSETQRNKGNFPGRFSGRQFSNSRSEMNVSTLELGDSALYLCASSSRASNSPLHFGNGTRLTVT.

The V gene is TRBV24-1, the J gene TRBJ2-1; perhaps TRBD1 as D (7 bases). The length of the CDR3 is 16 residues. Germline V lookup: CDR1 KGHDR, CDR2 SFDVKD. Between the trimmed V and J ends, which lost 4 bases and 0 bases, there was a span of 12 bases. CDR3 coding DNA: TGTGCCACCAGTGACGCGGGACAGAGCTCCTACAATGAGCAGTTCTTC. This gives the protein CATSDAGQSSYNEQFF.

The rearrangement uses TRBV27 and TRBJ1-3; D is unresolved. Germline assignment: CDR1 MNHEY and CDR2 SMNVEV (reference sequence). V was shortened by 4 bases and J by 0 bases, with 7 bases between the two germline ends. The CDR3 contains 14 residues. Here the CDR3 reads CASSSIPSGNTIYF. In DNA form, the CDR3 reads TGTGCCAGCAGTTCAATCCCCTCTGGAAACACCATATATTTT.

This clone has only a few counts. V and J are TRBV4-2 and TRBJ1-2; 8 nucleotides match TRBD1. The CDR3 is made up of 17 amino acids. The V and J ends lost 0 bases and 8 bases, in that order; junction bases with no gene match: 14. CDR1 and CDR2 from the germline V gene are LGHNA and YNFKEQ. The CDR3 loop is CASSQDWNRGYGEGYTF. The CDR3 DNA sequence: TGTGCCAGCAGCCAAGATTGGAACAGGGGGTATGGAGAAGGCTACACCTTC.

This chain connects TRBV2 to TRBJ2-2, with D perhaps matching TRBD1 (5 bases). Germline V lookup: CDR1 SNHLY, CDR2 FYNNEI. This CDR3 is built from 14 residues. Trimming stripped 7 bases from V and 5 bases from J, with 14 bases between. CDR3 nucleotide sequence: TGTGCCAGCAATTGGGCAGGGAATACCGGGGAGCTGTTTTTT. This translates into CASNWAGNTGELFF.

This clone was detected a few times. The chain combines TRBV7-9 with TRBJ2-2; D is ambiguous. CDR1 is SEHNR and CDR2 is FQNEAQ in the germline V gene (reference sequence). This CDR3 is 14 amino acids long. Trimming stripped 8 bases from V and 2 bases from J, with 12 bases between. The CDR3 region has the DNA TGTGCCAGCGCCAGCATCCGAAACACCGGGGAGCTGTTTTTT. Its translation: CASASIRNTGELFF.

The chain carries TRBV7-2 and TRBJ2-7; D may be TRBD1 (5 bases). The CDR3 is 13 amino acids. Germline CDR1 SGHTA, CDR2 FQGNSA. Trimming removed 2 bases from V and 7 bases from J, with 12 bases in between. The chain's CDR3 is CASSLNQGWEQYF. As DNA, the CDR3 is TGTGCCAGCAGCTTAAATCAGGGCTGGGAGCAGTACTTC.

The rearrangement joins TRBV6-1 to TRBJ2-7; TRBD1 or TRBD2 may be the D gene (5 bases each). Per the germline V gene, CDR1 is MNHNS and CDR2 is SASEGT. V was shortened by 5 bases and J by 0 bases, with 11 bases between the two germline ends. The CDR3 runs to 14 residues. The CDR3 DNA reads TGTGCCAGCAGTCGGGACCTGAGCTCCTACGAGCAGTACTTC. This sequence encodes CASSRDLSSYEQYF.

This chain connects TRBV5-1 to TRBJ2-7; D is perhaps TRBD2 (5 bases). The V gene lost 4 bases and the J gene lost 1 base, with 12 bases spanning the gap. The CDR3 consists of 14 residues. Germline V gives CDR1 SGHRS, CDR2 YFSETQ. DNA of the CDR3: TGCGCCAGCAGCCGGGGTGTAACATCCTACGAGCAGTACTTC. Residues: CASSRGVTSYEQYF.

The chain employs TRBV7-8 and TRBJ2-1; 9 positions match TRBD2. Germline CDR1 is SGHVS and CDR2 is FQNEAQ. The junction had 5 bases not matched to a gene; V was cut back by 5 bases and J by 3 bases. The CDR3 loop spans 15 amino acids. The CDR3 is CASSPPSGNYNEQFF. CDR3 DNA sequence: TGTGCCAGCAGCCCGCCTAGCGGGAACTACAATGAGCAGTTCTTC.

The rearrangement links TRBV3-1 (or the pseudogene TRBV3-2) to TRBJ2-1; D is unclear. Germline assignment: CDR1 LGHDT and CDR2 YNNKEL (reference sequence). V shed 0 bases and J shed 0 bases, with 6 bases lying between them. The CDR3 consists of 15 residues. The CDR3 loop is CASSQDRISYNEQFF. CDR3 DNA sequence: TGTGCCAGCAGCCAAGACAGAATCTCCTACAATGAGCAGTTCTTC.

This clone was seen just once. The chain is built from TRBV15 and TRBJ2-2; 8 positions agree with TRBD1. CDR1 and CDR2 from the germline V gene are LNHNV and YYDKDF (reference sequence). The CDR3 is made up of 18 amino acids. The V and J ends lost 2 bases and 1 base, in that order; junction bases with no gene match: 9. The CDR3 protein is CATSRSQHRGKNTGELFF. The CDR3 DNA follows: TGTGCCACCAGCAGATCCCAACACAGGGGGAAGAACACCGGGGAGCTGTTTTTT.

This chain links TRBV19 with TRBJ2-5, with a tentative D call TRBD1 (6 bases). V gave up 7 bases and J gave up 4 bases, with 16 bases separating them. The CDR3 spans 14 residues. Germline V lookup: CDR1 LNHDA, CDR2 SQIVND (reference sequence). CDR3 sequence reads: CASKIRGLGETQYF. In DNA form, the CDR3 reads TGTGCCAGTAAGATCAGGGGCCTCGGAGAGACCCAGTACTTC.

The J gene is TRBJ1-6, the V gene TRBV25-1; D not resolved. The germline gives CDR1 MGHDK, CDR2 SYGVNS. V dropped 6 bases and J dropped 2 bases, with 11 bases sitting between them. The CDR3 covers 15 residues. This CDR3 reads CASRTMVAYNSPLHF. In DNA, the CDR3 is TGTGCCAGCAGGACCATGGTAGCCTATAATTCACCCCTCCACTTT. Together with reference TRBV25-1 and TRBJ1-6, the CDR3 gives the full variable domain: EADIYQTPRYLVIGTGKKITLECSQTMGHDKMYWYQQDPGMELHLIHYSYGVNSTEKGDLSSESTVSRIRTEHFPLTLESARPSHTSQYLCASRTMVAYNSPLHFGNGTRLTVT.

CDR3 residues: CASSSTVAQYF. The CDR3 region has the DNA TGTGCCAGCAGTTCGACGGTGGCACAGTATTTT. This chain uses TRBV6-5 with TRBJ2-3; no definite D call. Trimming left V 4 bases short and J 12 bases short, with 11 bases between. The CDR3 runs to 11 residues. Germline CDR1 MNHEY, CDR2 SVGAGI.

The chain recombines TRBV4-2 with TRBJ2-3; perhaps TRBD1 as D (5 bases). The germline V and J ends were trimmed by 4 bases and 2 bases, with 13 bases remaining between them. Germline-derived CDR1 and CDR2 are LGHNA and YNFKEQ. This CDR3 spans 15 amino acids. The CDR3 protein is CASSLSLGATDTQYF. The CDR3 nucleotides read TGTGCCAGCAGCCTTTCCCTAGGGGCCACAGATACGCAGTATTTT.

The chain combines TRBV9 with TRBJ1-5; 11 bases fit TRBD1. V lost 3 bases, J lost 4 bases, and 3 bases stayed unmatched. Per the germline V gene, CDR1 is SGDLS and CDR2 is YYNGEE. The CDR3 length is 15 residues. The CDR3 loop reads CASSAGQGGNQPQHF. The CDR3 coding sequence is TGTGCCAGCAGCGCGGGACAGGGGGGGAATCAGCCCCAGCATTTT. The full variable domain, with the rest looked up from reference TRBV9 and TRBJ1-5, is DSGVTQTPKHLITATGQRVTLRCSPRSGDLSVYWYQQSLDQGLQFLIQYYNGEERAKGNILERFSAQQFPDLHSELNLSSLELGDSALYFCASSAGQGGNQPQHFGDGTRLSIL.

The chain combines TRBV27 with TRBJ1-2, with TRBD1 as a possible D gene (6 bases). This CDR3 has 14 residues. With 3 bases removed from V and 2 bases from J, the gap between germline ends came to 10 bases. Per the germline V gene, CDR1 is MNHEY and CDR2 is SMNVEV (reference sequence). The CDR3, as DNA: TGTGCCAGCAGTTTGCATACAGGGAACTATGGCTACACCTTC. Protein product: CASSLHTGNYGYTF.